These T cell receptor beta chains were read from a single sample in a study of cytomegalovirus exposure and HLA in healthy donors. Profiled with immunoSEQ multiplex PCR; TCRdb holds only in-frame clones, not every one. This sample has roughly 180,000 clones, with around 74% found just once. Material for sequencing was PBMCs. The receptors originated from a male donor in good health and CMV-seronegative. The CDR3 runs from the conserved cysteine through the conserved F or W. A D gene is named only where the DNA matches it firmly. For some rows the clone size is stated as once, few or many, or as a class when expanded; others skip it.

v_gene	d_gene	j_gene	abundance	CDR3aa	CDR3nt
TRBV2	TRBD2	TRBJ2-1	NA	CASPGTSDYNEQFF	TGTGCCAGCCCCGGGACTAGCGACTACAATGAGCAGTTCTTC
TRBV7-6	TRBD2	TRBJ2-3	NA	CASSQGTSGRRDTQYF	TGTGCCAGCAGCCAGGGGACTAGCGGGAGAAGAGATACGCAGTATTTT
TRBV12-5	TRBD2	TRBJ2-3	once	CASGLITSGGSPGTQYF	TGTGCTAGTGGTTTGATTACTAGCGGGGGGTCCCCGGGTACGCAGTATTTT
TRBV19	TRBD1	TRBJ1-5	NA	CATRGAEQGAFNQPQHF	TGTGCCACCCGGGGGGCCGAACAGGGGGCTTTCAATCAGCCCCAGCATTTT
TRBV7-2	TRBD2	TRBJ2-7	NA	CASSLVLAGGVYEQYF	TGTGCCAGCAGCTTAGTACTAGCGGGCGGGGTCTACGAGCAGTACTTC
TRBV6-5	NA	TRBJ2-7	NA	CASSYDQASYEQYF	TGTGCCAGCAGTTACGATCAGGCCTCCTACGAGCAGTACTTC
TRBV7-2	NA	TRBJ1-1	NA	CASSPRRGRQNTEAFF	TGTGCCAGCAGCCCCCGGAGGGGCAGACAAAACACTGAAGCTTTCTTT
TRBV6-5	NA	TRBJ1-5	few	CASSITGHLNQPQHF	TGTGCCAGCAGTATAACGGGACACCTCAATCAGCCCCAGCATTTT
TRBV25-1	NA	TRBJ1-4	NA	CASSLQGTNEKLFF	TGTGCCAGCAGCCTCCAGGGGACTAATGAAAAACTGTTTTTT
TRBV28	NA	TRBJ1-5	few	CATEREASNQPQHF	TGTGCCACTGAAAGAGAGGCTAGCAATCAGCCCCAGCATTTT
TRBV18	NA	TRBJ1-5	few	CASSRDSHNQPQHF	TGTGCCAGCTCACGCGACAGCCACAATCAGCCCCAGCATTTT
TRBV6-5	NA	TRBJ1-6	NA	CASSYKSSYNSPLHF	TGTGCCAGCAGTTACAAGAGCTCCTATAATTCACCCCTCCACTTT
TRBV11-2	TRBD2	TRBJ2-3	NA	CASSSRTSGDTDTQYF	TGTGCCAGCAGCTCCAGGACTAGCGGGGACACAGATACGCAGTATTTT
TRBV7-2	NA	TRBJ1-1	NA	CASSFYSGNTEAFF	TGTGCCAGCAGCTTTTACAGTGGGAACACTGAAGCTTTCTTT
TRBV19	TRBD1	TRBJ2-7	NA	CASSLETGTGGELFYEQYF	TGTGCCAGTAGTCTCGAGACCGGGACAGGGGGCGAGCTTTTCTACGAGCAGTACTTC
TRBV30	TRBD2	TRBJ2-4	few	CAWSVWGLAGVKNIQYF	TGTGCCTGGAGTGTATGGGGACTAGCGGGAGTTAAGAACATTCAGTACTTC
TRBV4-1	NA	TRBJ2-7	NA	CASSQDNGNYEQYF	TGCGCCAGCAGCCAAGATAACGGAAACTACGAGCAGTACTTC
TRBV7-9	NA	TRBJ2-4	NA	CASSPPVGQPENIQYF	TGTGCCAGCAGCCCTCCGGTTGGACAGCCCGAAAACATTCAGTACTTC
TRBV28	TRBD1	TRBJ2-1	NA	CASSLRGQFNEQFF	TGTGCCAGCAGTTTAAGGGGACAGTTCAATGAGCAGTTCTTC
TRBV6-1	NA	TRBJ1-5	NA	CASSDMEGAVFVDQPQHF	TGTGCCAGCAGTGATATGGAAGGGGCTGTATTCGTCGATCAGCCCCAGCATTTT
TRBV7-7	NA	TRBJ2-1	NA	CASSLAGPNNEQFF	TGTGCCAGCAGCTTAGCGGGGCCTAACAATGAGCAGTTCTTC
TRBV19	TRBD1	TRBJ1-5	NA	CASSRQGDSNQPQHF	TGTGCCAGTAGTAGACAGGGGGATAGCAATCAGCCCCAGCATTTT
TRBV28	TRBD2	TRBJ2-7	once	CASSPPGLDLKYF	TGTGCCAGCAGTCCCCCGGGACTAGATTTGAAGTACTTC
TRBV11-3	NA	TRBJ1-1	NA	CASSSRGGEAEAFF	TGTGCCAGCAGCTCCCGAGGGGGAGAGGCTGAAGCTTTCTTT
TRBV19	TRBD1	TRBJ1-2	NA	CASSTRAGTDYGYTF	TGTGCCAGTAGTACGAGGGCAGGGACAGACTATGGCTACACCTTC
TRBV10-2	TRBD1	TRBJ1-5	NA	CASSEVGQLNQPQHF	TGCGCCAGCAGTGAAGTGGGACAGCTCAATCAGCCCCAGCATTTT
TRBV10-1	TRBD1	TRBJ2-3	NA	CASSESDRGGTDTQYF	TGCGCCAGCAGTGAGTCGGACAGGGGGGGCACAGATACGCAGTATTTT
TRBV5-1	TRBD1	TRBJ2-1	NA	CASSPGTGGAIEQFF	TGCGCCAGCAGCCCGGGGACAGGGGGCGCAATTGAGCAGTTCTTC
TRBV6-6	TRBD1	TRBJ1-4	NA	CASTTTGGSEKLFF	TGTGCCAGCACTACCACAGGGGGCAGTGAAAAACTGTTTTTT
TRBV5-8	NA	TRBJ2-1	NA	CASSLSVSLPSYNEQFF	TGTGCCAGCAGCTTGTCGGTCTCCCTGCCTTCCTACAATGAGCAGTTCTTC
TRBV28	NA	TRBJ2-5	once	CASQYQETQYF	TGTGCCAGCCAGTACCAAGAGACCCAGTACTTC
TRBV7-9	NA	TRBJ1-2	few	CASSLALRGYGYTF	TGTGCCAGCAGCTTAGCTCTACGGGGCTATGGCTACACCTTC
TRBV27	NA	TRBJ1-1	NA	CASSRGTRTEAFF	TGTGCCAGCAGCAGGGGCACGAGAACTGAAGCTTTCTTT
TRBV4-2	NA	TRBJ2-1	NA	CASSQDWGIEQFF	TGTGCCAGCAGCCAAGATTGGGGCATTGAGCAGTTCTTC
TRBV28	NA	TRBJ2-1	NA	CASSLWGAGGVEQFF	TGTGCCAGCAGTTTATGGGGGGCTGGGGGGGTTGAGCAGTTCTTC
TRBV9	NA	TRBJ2-3	NA	CASSPSREFTDTQYF	TGTGCCAGCAGCCCGAGTAGGGAGTTCACAGATACGCAGTATTTT
TRBV28	NA	TRBJ2-7	NA	CASSFRGDSYEQYF	TGTGCCAGCAGTTTTAGGGGCGATTCCTACGAGCAGTACTTC
TRBV12-5	NA	TRBJ2-3	NA	CASGFSGTDTQYF	TGTGCTAGTGGTTTCTCGGGAACAGATACGCAGTATTTT
TRBV30	NA	TRBJ1-1	NA	CAWSRQENTEAFF	TGTGCCTGGAGTAGACAGGAAAACACTGAAGCTTTCTTT
TRBV5-1	TRBD1	TRBJ2-5	NA	CASSSDRGETQYF	TGCGCCAGCAGCTCTGACAGGGGAGAGACCCAGTACTTC
TRBV18	NA	TRBJ2-3	NA	CASSLRTDTQYF	TGTGCCAGCTCACTCCGGACAGATACGCAGTATTTT
TRBV10-3	NA	TRBJ1-5	NA	CATSGGEDQPQHF	TGTGCCACCAGTGGGGGGGAGGATCAGCCCCAGCATTTT
TRBV6-6	TRBD1	TRBJ1-2	NA	CASSLGQIYGYTF	TGTGCCAGCAGCCTGGGACAGATCTATGGCTACACCTTC
TRBV28	TRBD2	TRBJ2-4	NA	CASSSGTSQNIQYF	TGTGCCAGCAGTTCCGGGACTAGCCAAAACATTCAGTACTTC
TRBV28	TRBD2	TRBJ2-1	NA	CASRASGRGVGEQFF	TGTGCCAGCAGAGCTAGCGGGAGGGGAGTGGGTGAGCAGTTCTTC
TRBV16	NA	TRBJ1-2	NA	CASSQGPYGYTF	TGTGCCAGCAGCCAAGGGCCCTATGGCTACACCTTC
TRBV10-3	TRBD1	TRBJ1-1	few	CAVRTGQNTEAFF	TGTGCCGTTCGGACAGGGCAGAACACTGAAGCTTTCTTT
TRBV11-2	TRBD2	TRBJ2-1	NA	CASSLNPAGTYNEQFF	TGTGCCAGCAGCTTAAACCCAGCGGGAACCTACAATGAGCAGTTCTTC
TRBV11-1	NA	TRBJ2-7	NA	CASTPGHPAYEQYF	TGTGCCAGCACCCCGGGACACCCTGCGTACGAGCAGTACTTC
TRBV28	NA	TRBJ1-6	NA	CASIRGSRNSPLHF	TGTGCCAGCATCAGGGGTTCTCGGAATTCACCCCTCCACTTT
TRBV28	NA	TRBJ2-7	NA	CASSGGGQGTYEQYF	TGTGCCAGCAGTGGGGGGGGGCAGGGTACCTACGAGCAGTACTTC
TRBV25-1	TRBD2	TRBJ2-1	few	CASSDPVRGLAGPNEQFF	TGTGCCAGCAGTGACCCGGTGCGGGGACTAGCGGGTCCCAATGAGCAGTTCTTC
TRBV4-2	TRBD2	TRBJ2-2	NA	CASSLTSGGAAGELFF	TGTGCCAGCAGCCTAACTAGCGGGGGGGCGGCCGGGGAGCTGTTTTTT
TRBV15	TRBD2	TRBJ2-1	NA	CATSRDILAGYYNEQFF	TGTGCCACCAGCAGAGATATTCTAGCGGGGTATTACAATGAGCAGTTCTTC
TRBV10-2	TRBD1	TRBJ2-3	few	CASSDGQGSTDTQYF	TGCGCCAGCAGCGACGGACAGGGAAGCACAGATACGCAGTATTTT
TRBV5-1	NA	TRBJ1-2	NA	CASSLGAQGYGYTF	TGCGCCAGCAGCTTGGGGGCACAGGGCTATGGCTACACCTTC
TRBV13	NA	TRBJ1-3	NA	CASSLSSGNTIYF	TGTGCCAGCAGCCTTTCGTCTGGAAACACCATATATTTT
TRBV11-2	NA	TRBJ1-3	NA	CASSTTQGGNTIYF	TGTGCCAGCAGCACGACCCAGGGGGGAAACACCATATATTTT
TRBV7-9	TRBD2	TRBJ2-7	NA	CASSTRLAGNYEQYF	TGTGCCAGCAGCACCCGACTAGCGGGGAACTACGAGCAGTACTTC
TRBV30	TRBD1	TRBJ2-7	NA	CAWRPGQARDEQYF	TGTGCCTGGAGGCCGGGACAGGCGCGCGACGAGCAGTACTTC